This TCR beta chain was sequenced for a study of T cell repertoires in cytomegalovirus infection. As concerns this clonotype: The target antigen is unknown.

A single record per CDR3 protein comes from TCRdb applying MiXCR to the reads. The repertoire has some 940,000 distinct CDR3 sequences, around 29% of them found once; the top ten carry around 15%. Sequencing was performed on cultured CD8+ T cells from PBMCs, taken from culture after CMV antigen stimulation. The sequence came from a human donor in good health (CMV status not recorded). Some clones in this sample may be carry-over from other donors' samples.

The chain's CDR3 is CASSQVPGDNQPQHF. The CDR3 region has the DNA TGTGCCAGCAGCCAAGTTCCCGGCGACAATCAGCCCCAGCATTTT. V gene TRBV3-1 combines with J gene TRBJ1-5; D ambiguous. The germline V gene has CDR1 LGHDT and CDR2 YNNKEL (reference sequence). With 1 base removed from V and 3 bases from J, the gap between germline ends came to 10 bases. CDR3 length equals 15 residues.